This TCR beta chain stems from a study of T cells in Graves' hyperthyroidism and ophthalmopathy (dated by TCRdb to about 2019). About the investigation overall: Peripheral blood samples were taken at initial diagnosis, before any treatment was given. For training and testing, the 100 or so patients in the discovery cohort were randomly divided in a 7:3 ratio. In about six Graves' hyperthyroidism patients, the study also compared T-cell repertoires from thyroid tissue with T-cell repertoires from blood. TCR Vbeta CDR3 sequencing of roughly 140 peripheral blood samples (over 40 ophthalmopathy, 75 to 80 hyperthyroidism and approximately 17 progressor patients) is reported in the paper. Once sampling was done, hyperthyroidism patients were given methimazole at a starting dose of 30 mg daily, whereas ophthalmopathy patients were given high-dose intravenous methylprednisolone. A discovery cohort of around 100 patients, roughly 45 with Graves' ophthalmopathy and 55 to 60 with stable Graves' hyperthyroidism, was used to find distinguishing TCR V-J signatures. Whether ophthalmopathy could be predicted prospectively was tested in an independent validation cohort made up of about 20 hyperthyroidism patients plus 17 patients who later progressed to ophthalmopathy. General findings and caveats noted by the study authors: Blood samples also contained most of the expanded thyroid clonotypes (frequency above 0.001), which suggests that blood repertoires may reflect thyroid immune responses. During validation, the model predicted progression to ophthalmopathy a median of about 5.9 months ahead of onset, with around 65% sensitivity and under 85% specificity. Ophthalmopathy was separated from stable hyperthyroidism by a 13 V-J signature model, with approximately 89% sensitivity and just over 81% specificity obtained in cross-validation and 80%/75% obtained in testing. No statistical method was used to fix the sample size in advance, and group allocation was not hidden from the investigators.

The germline V gene (reference sequence) yields SEHNR for CDR1 and FQNEAQ for CDR2. The V end gives up 5 bases and the J end 8 bases, leaving 15 bases in the junction not matched to a gene. The CDR3 sequence holds 16 residues, the cysteine and phenylalanine included. Only the CDR3 DNA is retained, 48 bases long and in frame from the first base. Remarks on this clonotype: Which antigen it targets is not known. Base qualities are not provided; no much larger clone lies one nucleotide away.

In the ophthalmopathy patients, disease was moderately to severely active, with a Clinical Activity Score of 3 or more, a NOSPECS grade of 4 or more, and a duration of less than 3 months. Patients with uncontrolled infections, other autoimmune diseases, pregnancy or lactation were excluded. Clinical symptoms, serum thyroxine and TRAb, thyroid ultrasound, and orbital computed tomography formed the basis for the diagnoses. PBMCs were isolated from about 9.2 ml of fresh peripheral blood by Ficoll-Paque density gradient centrifugation. Trizol reagent was used to extract total RNA, and RNA quality was then checked on an Agilent 2100 Bioanalyzer. The TCR beta CDR3 regions were amplified from RNA transcripts. The TCR CDR3 was subjected to a first round of RT-PCR using the HTBI primer set and the Qiagen OneStep RT-PCR kit. The libraries were constructed in a second round of multiplex PCR and then size-selected and purified. Sequencing of the libraries was done on an Illumina HiSeq2000 using paired-end 100 bp reads. Per the original workflow: SOAPnuke was used to process the raw data, throwing out any read that contained adapters or uncalled bases, had a mean Phred below 15, or lacked an exact constant-primer or identifier match. High-quality paired reads were merged using COPE v1.2.5, and each unique nucleotide sequence was defined as a clonotype. MiTCR v1.1 was used to align the clonotypes against IMGT TRBV, TRBD and TRBJ reference segments. The analysis included only V-J combinations with a frequency above 0.0001, which together covered approximately 99% of the repertoires. A TCS score was defined as the ratio of F50 (clonal expansion) to E x V (chaos), with BLOSUM62-based TCRdist applied between CDR3 peptides within each V-J. Welch's t-statistics and random forest reduced 514 V-J features to 10 to 15, which were used in a naive Bayes classifier (R e1071). In-frame beta chains were kept once TCRdb had trimmed the public reads at Q25 with fastp and called clones with MiXCR. Identical CDR3 protein sequences are pooled into one entry, listed with their most common genes and DNA. It is TCRdb's table, rather than the study itself, that gives the V and J calls and clone size. Here the sample has 500,000 to 650,000 distinct CDR3 sequences; about 14% occur a single time. The ten largest make up around an eighth of the sample.

This sequence originates from a woman in her fifties or sixties with Graves' ophthalmopathy. The sample comprised blood. The rearranged segments are TRBV7-9 and TRBJ2-4, with 7 bases aligning to TRBD1. The DNA sequence is given as TGTGCCAGCAGCGACCGGGACAGCCTCGTAGTTGACATTCAGTACTTC. Translated, this is CASSDRDSLVVDIQYF.